The 22 T cell receptor beta chains below all came from one sample that was sequenced in a study of human T cells and chemical hapten exposure. Time point in this sample: patch test 2, 6 weeks after DPC sensitization. As for treatment: therapeutic diphenylcyclopropenone sensitization with weekly scalp DPC. One entry per CDR3 protein results from TCRdb running MiXCR on the RACE reads. The data show 110,000 to 150,000 distinct CDR3 sequences, with over 9.5% seen just once and about 1.3% held by the top ten. The starting material was whole blood, obtained in connection with sensitization to the hapten diphenylcyclopropenone (DPC). The receptors stem from a woman aged 45 to 65 with alopecia areata. Some clones in this sample may be carry-over from other donors' samples.

This clonotype was seen at least ten times. The chain recombines TRBV11-2 with TRBJ2-5; D unresolved. Germline CDR1 SGHAT, CDR2 FQNNGV. The CDR3 spans 13 residues. Trimming cost V 5 bases and J 1 base, with 8 bases left between them. The CDR3 region is CASSASIQETQYF. The DNA of the CDR3 is TGTGCCAGCAGCGCATCCATCCAAGAGACCCAGTACTTC.

In this sample, this clonotype turned up a few times. The V and J genes are TRBV6-6 and TRBJ2-6; TRBD1 is a possible D gene (6 bases). V was cut by 5 bases and J by 4 bases, with 9 bases left in between. This CDR3 is 14 amino acids long. Germline V gene sequence: CDR1 MNHNY, CDR2 SVGAGI (reference sequence). CDR3 sequence (DNA): TGTGCCAGCAGTACAGGGTACGGGGCCAACGTCCTGACTTTC. It yields the protein CASSTGYGANVLTF.

This clonotype has a handful of counts. The chain carries TRBV3-1 and TRBJ2-1; 7 bases match TRBD1. Germline V gene sequence: CDR1 LGHDT, CDR2 YNNKEL (reference sequence). CDR3 length: 15 amino acids. With 4 bases clipped from V and 6 bases from J, the junction kept 9 bases outside the gene matches. In DNA, the CDR3 is TGTGCCAGCAGCCCTTGGACAGGTTGGGTCAATGAGCAGTTCTTC. Translation gives CASSPWTGWVNEQFF.

This clonotype showed up just a few times. The chain's CDR3 is CSVPGTGPGEQYF. DNA of the CDR3: TGCAGCGTCCCCGGGACAGGCCCCGGAGAGCAGTACTTC. The chain has TRBV29-1 and TRBJ2-7; 8 positions agree with TRBD1. The CDR3 contains 13 residues. Unmatched junction bases numbered 11, after V lost 6 bases and J lost 7 bases. CDR1 SQVTM and CDR2 ANQGSEA come from the germline V gene.

The V and J genes are TRBV14 and TRBJ2-1; D gene unclear. This CDR3 comprises 13 residues. Germline-derived CDR1 and CDR2 are SGHDN and FVKESK. V was pared by 5 bases and J by 8 bases, with 13 bases between. CDR3 coding DNA: TGTGCCAGCAGCGTCGGACCCGGTGATGAGCAGTTCTTC. It translates to CASSVGPGDEQFF.

Points on this clonotype: One base away lies a much larger clone, so this may be a sequencing read error. CDR3 sequence reads: CAGSLAGTSEDTQYF. CDR3 bases: TGTGCCGGCAGCTTAGCGGGCACTAGCGAAGATACGCAGTATTTT. V is TRBV7-2 and J is TRBJ2-3; 7 bases match TRBD2. Germline CDR1 is SGHTA and CDR2 is FQGNSA. CDR3 size: 15 residues.

The V gene is TRBV2, the J gene TRBJ1-3, with D unclear. Germline V CDR1 and CDR2: SNHLY, FYNNEI. The CDR3 is 13 amino acids. Deletions cut 3 bases from V and 2 bases from J, with 5 bases between. The CDR3 region is CASSDSPGNTIYF. The CDR3 bases are TGTGCCAGCAGTGACAGCCCTGGAAACACCATATATTTT.

This clonotype was observed a handful of times. The chain is built from TRBV7-3 and TRBJ1-1; D ambiguous. The germline CDR1 and CDR2 sequences are SGHTA and FQGTGA. V was trimmed by 4 bases and J by 3 bases, leaving 9 bases between them. The CDR3 consists of 13 residues. The CDR3 region is CASSSAGDTEAFF. CDR3 coding DNA: TGTGCCAGCAGCTCCGCGGGCGACACTGAAGCTTTCTTT. The variable domain in full, completed from reference TRBV7-3 and TRBJ1-1, reads GAGVSQTPSNKVTEKGKYVELRCDPISGHTALYWYRQSLGQGPEFLIYFQGTGAADDSGLPNDRFFAVRPEGSVSTLKIQRTERGDSAVYLCASSSAGDTEAFFGQGTRLTVV.

This clonotype was counted ten times or more. This chain uses TRBV29-1 with TRBJ2-1, with D uncertain. Germline V lookup: CDR1 SQVTM, CDR2 ANQGSEA. V lost 4 bases and J 8 bases, leaving 9 bases between the germline ends. The CDR3 totals 11 residues. CDR3 protein: CSVAPRDEQFF. The CDR3, as DNA: TGCAGCGTTGCCCCCCGGGATGAGCAGTTCTTC.

This clonotype occurred many times. DNA for the CDR3: TGTGCCAGTGCCCGGGACAGGGGCTACGAGCAGTACTTC. It codes for CASARDRGYEQYF. This chain links TRBV7-8 with TRBJ2-7, with TRBD1 matching 10 bases. CDR1 and CDR2 from the germline V gene are SGHVS and FQNEAQ. The junction had 5 bases not matched to a gene; V was cut back by 9 bases and J by 3 bases. This CDR3 spans 13 amino acids.

This clonotype was counted between two and nine times. This rearrangement joins TRBV5-1 to TRBJ2-1; TRBD1 matches at 10 bases. Germline V gene lookup returns CDR1 SGHRS and CDR2 YFSETQ. V trimming: 3 bases; J trimming: 4 bases; junction bases outside the gene matches: 7. CDR3 length equals 16 residues. CDR3 residues: CASSSGTGVSYNEQFF. The CDR3 coding sequence is TGCGCCAGCAGCTCAGGGACAGGGGTATCGTACAATGAGCAGTTCTTC.

Many counts were recorded for this clonotype. This chain links TRBV7-2 with TRBJ2-5; D is perhaps TRBD2 (5 bases). Germline-derived CDR1 and CDR2 are SGHTA and FQGNSA. Trimming took off 1 base at V and 2 bases at J, with 17 bases between the two ends. The CDR3 sequence is 17 residues long. This chain's CDR3 is CASSLGLAPPSQETQYF. CDR3 coding DNA: TGTGCCAGCAGCTTAGGGCTAGCCCCACCCTCTCAAGAGACCCAGTACTTC.

This chain joins TRBV29-1 and TRBJ2-5; D call uncertain. The germline V gene has CDR1 SQVTM and CDR2 ANQGSEA. Trimming took off 6 bases at V and 2 bases at J, with 4 bases between the two ends. This CDR3 contains 10 residues. The CDR3 bases are TGCAGCGTGTCACAAGAGACCCAGTACTTC. Residues: CSVSQETQYF.

The chain's CDR3 is CASSVAAGASTDTQYF. The CDR3 DNA sequence: TGTGCCAGCAGCGTAGCGGCGGGGGCCAGCACAGATACGCAGTATTTT. The chain uses TRBV9 and TRBJ2-3, with D possibly matching TRBD2 (7 bases). Trimming stripped 0 bases from V and 0 bases from J, with 11 bases between. Germline V gene lookup returns CDR1 SGDLS and CDR2 YYNGEE. The CDR3 sequence is 16 residues long.

This chain joins TRBV20-1 and TRBJ2-3; 8 nucleotides align to TRBD2. This CDR3 has 16 amino acids. The germline V gene has CDR1 DFQATT and CDR2 SNEGSKA (reference sequence). After removal of 1 base from V and 3 bases from J, the junction contained 9 bases not matched to a gene. DNA for the CDR3: TGCAGTGCTAGAGCCCCCGGCGGGAGGATGACAGATACGCAGTATTTT. Encoded protein: CSARAPGGRMTDTQYF.

The CDR3 DNA follows: TGTGCCAGCAGCTTGCTAGGGACTGAAAACACCATATATTTT. The encoded protein is CASSLLGTENTIYF. The chain recombines TRBV5-4 with TRBJ1-3, with a weak D call TRBD1 (5 bases). V shed 1 base and J shed 6 bases, with 11 bases lying between them. The V gene's germline CDR1 is SGHNT and CDR2 YYREEE (reference sequence). CDR3 length equals 14 residues.

This rearrangement joins TRBV24-1 to TRBJ2-3; no definite D call. Germline V gene lookup returns CDR1 KGHDR and CDR2 SFDVKD. This CDR3 is built from 11 residues. Trimming took off 4 bases at V and 8 bases at J, with 6 bases between the two ends. The CDR3 sequence is CATSDQVTQYF. The CDR3, as DNA: TGTGCCACCAGTGACCAGGTTACGCAGTATTTT.

This clonotype has ten or more counts. This chain joins TRBV12-3 or TRBV12-4 and TRBJ2-7; perhaps TRBD1 as D (5 bases). CDR3 size: 14 residues. The V gene lost 1 base and the J gene lost 6 bases, with 13 bases spanning the gap. CDR3 bases: TGTGCCAGCAGTTTAGTTGGGCAGGGTGGCGAGCAGTACTTC. This gives the protein CASSLVGQGGEQYF.

CDR3 amino acids: CSAGLASTGELFF. The CDR3 DNA reads TGCAGCGCCGGACTAGCGTCCACCGGGGAGCTGTTTTTT. The V call is TRBV29-1, the J call TRBJ2-2, with 9 bases fitting TRBD2. From germline, CDR1 is SQVTM and CDR2 ANQGSEA. This CDR3 region has 13 residues. Trimming at V came to 7 bases and at J to 4 bases, leaving 4 bases not matched to a gene.

This clonotype was seen a few times. The V gene is TRBV16, the J gene TRBJ1-2; D unresolved. With 0 bases removed from V and 8 bases from J, the gap between germline ends came to 13 bases. Germline V gene sequence: CDR1 KGHSY, CDR2 FQNENV. The CDR3 extends over 14 amino acids. The CDR3 nucleotides are TGTGCCAGCAGCCAATCGCGGATGGCTTTAGGCTACACCTTC. Its protein is CASSQSRMALGYTF.

In its sample, this clonotype was seen a few times. This rearrangement joins TRBV10-3 to TRBJ2-7; D is unresolved. Deletions cut 7 bases from V and 4 bases from J, with 14 bases between. Looked up from germline, CDR1 is ENHRY and CDR2 is SYGVKD. This CDR3 has 13 residues. The CDR3 region is CAITSMVGYEQYF. The CDR3 coding sequence is TGTGCCATCACTTCTATGGTAGGGTACGAGCAGTACTTC.

A word on this clonotype: Since a much larger clone is just one base distant, this may be a read error. The chain couples TRBV7-2 to TRBJ2-1; D uncertain. Germline CDR1 and CDR2: SGHTA and FQGNSA. This CDR3 is 14 amino acids long. Deletions cut 8 bases from V and 14 bases from J, with 25 bases between. The CDR3 region has the DNA TGTGCCAGCGGCCCAAGCACAAAACTGGTTCAGGAGTTCTTC. It is translated as CASGPSTKLVQEFF.